This TCR beta chain originates from a study of CD8 T cells in ankylosing spondylitis. Each CDR3 protein is one row after TCRdb ran MiXCR on the 5' RACE reads. The profile shows under 250,000 distinct CDR3 sequences, roughly 24% of them singletons. There are many counts of this clonotype. V dropped 7 bases and J dropped 5 bases, with 16 bases sitting between them. Germline V gene sequence: CDR1 DFQATT, CDR2 SNEGSKA (reference sequence). This CDR3 contains 13 residues. This chain uses TRBV20-1 with TRBJ2-3; D is undetermined. The TCR comes from a male donor with ankylosing spondylitis or in good health (not recorded which). Source material: blood, either unsorted or a sorted T cell fraction (not recorded which). The CDR3 protein is CSVGSPWGDTQYF. The CDR3 DNA reads as TGCAGTGTTGGATCTCCCTGGGGAGATACGCAGTATTTT.